This note documents a single TCR beta chain sequence. The antigen it binds to is not known. Qualities for individual bases were not recorded, and no much larger clone is one base off. Other nucleotide sequences in the sample specify the same CDR3. This sample was taken from a study of cytomegalovirus exposure and HLA in healthy donors (dated by TCRdb to the late 2010s). Study-level background: An earlier analysis of 587 of the donors reported about 280 Gb of sequence data and 117 million unique TCR beta sequences obtained from around 180 million T cells. The study aimed to test whether signatures of past pathogen exposure could be identified by cataloging public T cell receptors. In a later analysis, previously published TCR beta repertoires from 550 to 750 donors were re-analyzed and high-resolution HLA genotyping was added so that TCR occurrence patterns could be studied. Along with the roughly 670-subject first cohort, a separate validation cohort of roughly 110 different subjects was used. Among around 400 genotyped donors of the cohort, an average of approximately 200,000 unique TCR beta nucleotide sequences was sequenced per donor, of which approximately 18% were non-productive. To predict cytomegalovirus infection status, the study combined high-throughput TCR immunosequencing, statistical association of individual TCRs with disease status, and machine learning. HLA typing covered class I and class II loci at four-digit resolution. Every repertoire in the discovery cohort had been generated on one and the same sequencing platform. An earlier analysis of roughly 600 of the donors used high-throughput TCR beta sequencing to judge whether each TCR beta V gene segment behaved as functional or pseudogenic. Using immunosequencing, the study profiled T cell repertoires from 500 to 800 subjects and related those repertoires to cytomegalovirus serostatus. Of the roughly 420 genotyped donors, roughly 80% were placed in the genetic ancestry cluster associated with self-reported Caucasian donors. About five DR-DQ haplotypes were treated as single units for association and clustering because of strong linkage in the cohort. In the later analysis, no new phenotypic data were used to find candidate immune exposures; instead, reliance was placed on TCR beta sequences and their occurrence across donors. The number of typed donors differed by locus: about 620-640 for A, B, C, DRB1 and DQB1; 500 to 550 for DQA1; approximately 600 for DPA1; and 450 to 480 for DPB1. Donor age, sex, ethnicity and CMV serostatus were collected together with the repertoire data. A later genetic analysis used genome-wide SNP genotypes for about 60% of the roughly 700 donors, treating that subset as a discovery cohort. An early release that covered more than 550 HLA-typed donors contained approximately 300 gigabases of sequencing data and about 84 million unique TCR sequences.

The cohort consisted of approximately 670 healthy bone marrow donors. At the time of sampling, all cohort members were nominally healthy, though unrecorded immune exposures were likely present. The donor tested CMV seronegative and was one of the 352 seronegative cohort members. A peripheral blood sample was collected from each donor, and TCR beta sequencing was performed on peripheral blood mononuclear cells. The Qiagen DNeasy Blood Extraction Kit was used to extract genomic DNA from the blood cell samples. Study-wide conclusions, independent of this receptor: A later analysis found that most CMV-associated TCR beta chains appeared HLA-restricted, with HLA associations seemingly driven largely by CMV exposure. Compared with equally common non-associated chains, HLA-associated TCR beta chains in a later analysis were more clonally expanded and had lower generation probabilities. Assigning TCR associations to individual alleles was difficult when HLA alleles, especially DR and DQ, strongly co-occurred. Cytomegalovirus status was reported to be diagnosed by the classifier with high specificity and sensitivity in both the original and validation cohorts. The study gave a list of 150 to 200 TCR beta chains associated with cytomegalovirus. A later analysis associated 15,000 or so TCR beta sequences with specific HLA alleles at a false discovery rate of 0.05. V-gene and J-gene trimming of TCR beta chains was associated with a missense DCLRE1C variant in a later genetic analysis, and the association was replicated in an independent cohort. The 87-base-pair reads could not distinguish some IMGT-functional V segments, including TRBV6-2 and TRBV6-3, so those segments were excluded. In vitro tests confirmed that a few of the cytomegalovirus-associated TCR beta chains recognize cytomegalovirus antigens. Because some donors lacked HLA typing at each locus, the association tests relied only on the typed subset. The sequencing pipeline was judged likely to have produced a cluster of highly shared sequence variants as a technical artifact. Most TCR sequences were seen in very few donors, while some public TCRs were found in many individuals. The only immune exposure information available for the cohort was CMV serostatus. Broadly in line with IMGT annotations, most TCR beta V segments showed up in productive rearrangements about 87% or about 30% of the time in an earlier analysis of approximately 600 of the donors. Sequencing depth was assumed to be roughly uniform across donors in the presence/absence analyses, though that assumption may not hold. The cohort was sequenced for TCR beta chains only, and without alpha or paired-chain data the features that could be detected were limited. It was suggested by the authors that the approach could potentially be generalized to other disease states and immunological phenotypes. A further reported finding was that TCR beta sequences accurately predicted the HLA-A and HLA-B alleles for most subjects in the first cohort. According to a later analysis, TCR association rates differed among HLA loci, with DRB1 alleles showing the most associated TCRs and HLA-C alleles showing the fewest. Linkage disequilibrium might explain the correlated functional status among segregating V segments, but an unknown experimental factor could not be excluded. Several of the top co-occurrence clusters appeared to be linked to parvovirus B19, influenza, CMV and Epstein-Barr virus, according to a later analysis. In a later genetic analysis, fewer N-insertions in productive TCRs were reported among donors in an Asian-associated ancestry cluster than the roughly 640-donor mean. Because counts were too low, roughly 16 rarely observed V segments, including chromosome 9 orphons, were left out of the earlier analysis of several hundred of the donors.

The CDR3 measures 16 amino acids from cysteine to phenylalanine. The entry retains the CDR3 DNA only, 48 bases that are in frame from base 1. The germline V and J ends show losses of 4 bases and 1 base respectively, and no gene match explains 5 bases of the junction. As encoded in the germline V gene, CDR1 is SGHRS while CDR2 is YFSETQ. The receptor library was made with the immunoSEQ multiplex PCR assay. For the multiplex PCR, a mixture combining 60 forward primers for TCR Vbeta segments and 13 reverse primers for TCR Jbeta segments was used. Amplification of the CDR3 region of rearranged TCR beta genes was performed with a multiplex PCR assay on genomic DNA. The amplified TCR beta libraries were sequenced on the Illumina HiSeq System as 87-base-pair reads. The authors' pipeline ran thus. Across the 666 repertoires, a later analysis counted 78 million or so unique TCR beta chains, around 11 million of which were shared by at least two donors. Raw reads were error-corrected and collapsed into unique sequences with a nearest-neighbor algorithm that merged closely related sequences to remove PCR and sequencing errors. CDR3 sequences were aligned to IMGT reference sequences to assign V, D and J gene segments. For a sequence to be retained, a match of at least six nucleotides was required to both a V gene segment and a J gene segment. Rearrangements were called productive when the CDR3 lacked stop codons and stayed in frame with V and J; all others were non-productive. CDR3 was defined according to IMGT convention as the region running from the second conserved V-encoded cysteine to the conserved J-encoded phenylalanine. The earlier analysis of 450 to 750 of the donors excluded any sequence lacking an unambiguous match to a single V gene segment. An earlier analysis of fewer than 750 of the donors called V segments functional above 56.7% productive rearrangements and segregating when the between-donor standard deviation exceeded 5%. To diagnose cytomegalovirus status from the catalog of TCR beta chain sequences, a statistical classification framework was built. In a later analysis, TCR nucleotide sequences were compared against IMGT/GENE-DB human TR gene sequences so that V and J genes could be assigned. The TCRdist pipeline was used in a later analysis to assign CDR3 sequences and most-parsimonious VDJ recombination scenarios. A later analysis defined each TCR beta chain by its CDR3 amino acid sequence plus V-gene family, and excluded reads lacking a unique V-gene family. To address suspected cross-contamination and a sequencing artifact, a later analysis removed approximately 590 highly shared, low-generation-probability nucleotide sequences. For each public chain, a later analysis derived a clonal expansion index from normalized ranks of inferred template counts within each repertoire. In a later analysis, generation probabilities were computed with a VDJ recombination model fitted to out-of-frame rearrangements, and the resulting probabilities were checked against IGoR. In a later analysis, TCR-TCR, TCR-HLA and TCR-CMV co-occurrence was scored with hypergeometric tests, and a repertoire-size bias correction was applied to TCR pairs. False discovery rates were estimated in a later analysis by permuting HLA or CMV assignments 20 times. In a later analysis, co-occurring TCRs were grouped with DBSCAN, and TCRdist sequence similarity was added when clustering was performed within HLA-allele-positive subsets. Repertoires with fewer than 30,000 or more than 120,000 public chains, plus five repertoires with anomalous nucleotide sharing, were excluded from co-occurrence clustering. In its TCRdb copy, this immuneACCESS table keeps in-frame sequences only and misses some clones. Where compared with another copy, unresolved V genes explain less than half of these, and the others have no known cause. Clonal size and the V and J genes are those of that table, whereas D and trimming came from the DNA. The sample includes about 180,000 clones, with less than 90% observed a single time. The ten most abundant clones make up around 0.96% of the sample.

Here the chain combines TRBV5-1 and TRBJ2-1; 10 of the junction bases match TRBD1. Sequenced material: PBMCs. The TCR was taken from a man under 40 in good health and CMV-seronegative. The CDR3 region reads CASSVPGQGSYNEQFF. The nucleotide sequence is given as TGCGCCAGCAGCGTCCCGGGACAGGGGTCCTACAATGAGCAGTTCTTC.